These 8 T cell receptor beta chains were sequenced from one sample in a study of blood T cells in healthy people across ages. For the second PCR, which ran for about 7 to 11 cycles, a sample-barcoded 5' primer and a J-beta primer mix were used. Via MiXCR, TCRdb re-called the 5' RACE reads, giving one row per CDR3 protein. This repertoire shows 1.5 million to 2 million distinct CDR3 sequences, just under 50% found once; its top ten account for 2% to 2.5%. Material for sequencing was blood. These receptors were collected from a middle-aged woman in good health.

This clonotype was detected once. The chain employs TRBV7-2 and TRBJ2-3; possible D gene TRBD1, 5 bases. The CDR3 loop spans 15 amino acids. Per germline, CDR1 SGHTA and CDR2 FQGNSA. V was shortened by 5 bases and J by 5 bases, with 17 bases between the two germline ends. The CDR3 nucleotides are TGTGCCAGCAGCCAGACAGATCTAACTGGAGATACGCAGTATTTT. It encodes CASSQTDLTGDTQYF.

CDR3 in amino acids: CSASGGESYEQYF. DNA of the CDR3: TGCAGTGCTAGCGGGGGGGAGTCCTACGAGCAGTACTTC. This chain uses TRBV20-1 with TRBJ2-7, with 8 bases fitting TRBD2. V trimming: 3 bases; J trimming: 1 base; junction bases outside the gene matches: 2. Germline V gene lookup returns CDR1 DFQATT and CDR2 SNEGSKA (reference sequence). The CDR3 runs 13 residues.

V gene TRBV11-3 combines with J gene TRBJ2-7, with D maybe TRBD1 (6 bases). Trimming took off 4 bases at V and 0 bases at J, with 16 bases between the two ends. Germline CDR1 and CDR2: SGHNT and YENEEA. The CDR3 runs to 16 residues. CDR3 sequence (DNA): TGTGCCAGCAGCTCTCCGGGACACCCTACCTCCTACGAGCAGTACTTC. Its protein is CASSSPGHPTSYEQYF.

The chain has TRBV6-5 and TRBJ2-3; D not certain. V gave up 0 bases and J gave up 0 bases, with 10 bases separating them. The CDR3 has 16 amino acids. Per germline, CDR1 MNHEY and CDR2 SVGAGI. The CDR3 nucleotides read TGTGCCAGCAGTTACTCGAACCCTCCAAGCACAGATACGCAGTATTTT. Protein product: CASSYSNPPSTDTQYF.

V usage is TRBV5-1 and J usage is TRBJ2-3; 8 positions agree with TRBD1. V lost 3 bases to trimming and J lost 5 bases; unmatched junction nucleotides: 11. Germline V gene lookup returns CDR1 SGHRS and CDR2 YFSETQ. The CDR3 has 16 amino acids. The CDR3 DNA is TGCGCCAGCAGCTCTACCGGCAGGGGGCTTAGAGATACGCAGTATTTT. Its protein product is CASSSTGRGLRDTQYF.

This chain joins TRBV6-5 and TRBJ1-4; TRBD1 is a possible D gene (5 bases). This CDR3 contains 15 residues. The V end was cut by 6 bases, the J end by 3 bases, with 14 bases between. Germline loops: CDR1 MNHEY, CDR2 SVGAGI. The CDR3 reads CASSTGAAPNEKLFF. The CDR3 region has the DNA TGTGCCAGCAGCACTGGGGCAGCCCCTAATGAAAAACTGTTTTTT.

CDR3 DNA: TGTGCCAGCAGCTCCCCTAAAATTCCCCACAGGGTGGATTATGGCTACACCTTC. Translating it yields CASSSPKIPHRVDYGYTF. V usage is TRBV7-9 and J usage is TRBJ1-2, with D perhaps matching TRBD1 (6 bases). The CDR3 contains 18 residues. Between the trimmed V and J ends, which lost 4 bases and 5 bases, there was a span of 26 bases. Germline V lookup: CDR1 SEHNR, CDR2 FQNEAQ (reference sequence).

The CDR3 DNA reads TGTGCCAGCAGCGTAGGATACAGGGGGCCGGGGAACACTGAAGCTTTCTTT. Protein sequence: CASSVGYRGPGNTEAFF. The chain carries TRBV9 and TRBJ1-1, with 9 bases identical to TRBD1. Germline loops: CDR1 SGDLS, CDR2 YYNGEE. There are 17 residues in the CDR3. J lost 1 base, V lost 0 bases, and 7 bases had no gene match.